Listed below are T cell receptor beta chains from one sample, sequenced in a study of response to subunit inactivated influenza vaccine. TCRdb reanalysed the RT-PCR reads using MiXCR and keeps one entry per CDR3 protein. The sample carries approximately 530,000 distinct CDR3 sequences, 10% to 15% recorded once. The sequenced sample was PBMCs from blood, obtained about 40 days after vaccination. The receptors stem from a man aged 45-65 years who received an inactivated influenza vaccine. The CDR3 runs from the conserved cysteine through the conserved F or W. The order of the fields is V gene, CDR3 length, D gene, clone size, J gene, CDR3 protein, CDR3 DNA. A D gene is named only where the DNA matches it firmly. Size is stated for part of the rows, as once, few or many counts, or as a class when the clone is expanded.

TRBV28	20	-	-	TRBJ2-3	CASSLGTICDSYKSTDTQYF	TGTGCCAGCAGTTTGGGTACGATCTGTGACTCCTATAAGAGCACAGATACGCAGTATTTT
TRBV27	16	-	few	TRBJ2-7	CASSLREVGRGNEQYF	TGTGCCAGCAGTTTACGAGAGGTTGGACGTGGAAACGAGCAGTACTTC
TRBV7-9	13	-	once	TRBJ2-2	CASSPPLSGELFF	TGTGCCAGCAGCCCGCCTCTGTCCGGGGAGCTGTTTTTT
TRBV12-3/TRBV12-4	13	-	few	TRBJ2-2	CASNTRNTGELFF	TGTGCCAGCAACACGAGAAACACCGGGGAGCTGTTTTTT
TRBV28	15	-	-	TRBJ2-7	CASSPWGAAFYEQYF	TGTGCCAGCAGTCCTTGGGGGGCCGCTTTCTACGAGCAGTACTTC
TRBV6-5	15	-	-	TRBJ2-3	CASSSHPGVADTQYF	TGTGCCAGCAGTTCCCACCCCGGGGTGGCAGATACGCAGTATTTT
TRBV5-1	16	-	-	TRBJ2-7	CASSPELAAGSYEQYF	TGCGCCAGCAGCCCTGAGCTAGCTGCCGGCTCCTACGAGCAGTACTTC
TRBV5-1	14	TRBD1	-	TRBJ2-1	CASSLQGQASEQFF	TGCGCCAGCAGCCTACAGGGGCAGGCTAGCGAGCAGTTCTTC
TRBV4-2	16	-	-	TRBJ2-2	CASSQDGTVNTGELFF	TGTGCCAGCAGCCAAGACGGGACGGTGAACACCGGGGAGCTGTTTTTT
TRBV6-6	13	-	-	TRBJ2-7	CASSRQSEYEQYF	TGTGCCAGCAGTCGACAGAGCGAGTACGAGCAGTACTTC
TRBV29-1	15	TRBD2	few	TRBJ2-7	CSVRGRGGDSYEQYF	TGCAGCGTTAGGGGACGGGGGGGCGATTCCTACGAGCAGTACTTC
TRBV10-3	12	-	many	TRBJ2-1	CAISVFGGLPFF	TGTGCCATCAGTGTTTTCGGGGGGCTTCCGTTCTTC
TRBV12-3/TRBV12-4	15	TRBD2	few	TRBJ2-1	CASSSLAGNSNEQFF	TGTGCCAGCAGCTCCCTAGCGGGTAACTCGAATGAGCAGTTCTTC
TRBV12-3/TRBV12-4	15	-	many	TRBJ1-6	CASSLLYGYNSPLHF	TGTGCCAGCAGTTTGTTGTACGGCTATAATTCACCCCTCCACTTT
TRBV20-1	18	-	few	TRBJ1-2	CSASDVPGQPKFNYGYTF	TGCAGTGCTAGCGACGTACCCGGACAGCCGAAGTTTAACTATGGCTACACCTTC
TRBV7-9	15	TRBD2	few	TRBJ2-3	CASSLASGGPDTQYF	TGTGCCAGCAGCTTAGCCAGCGGGGGACCAGATACGCAGTATTTT
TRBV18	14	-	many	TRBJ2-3	CASSPPSGTDTQYF	TGTGCCAGCTCACCACCTTCCGGAACAGATACGCAGTATTTT
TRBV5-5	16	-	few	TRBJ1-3	CASSLVGTDSGNTIYF	TGTGCCAGCAGCTTGGTAGGGACTGATTCTGGAAACACCATATATTTT
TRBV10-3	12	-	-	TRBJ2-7	CAISEPGSEQYF	TGTGCCATCAGTGAGCCAGGATCCGAGCAGTACTTC
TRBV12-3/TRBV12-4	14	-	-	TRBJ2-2	CASSSFTVAGELFF	TGTGCCAGCAGTTCATTCACAGTGGCCGGGGAGCTGTTTTTT
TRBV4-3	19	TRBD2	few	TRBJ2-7	CASSPGRLAGGLKPYEQYF	TGCGCCAGCAGCCCTGGCCGACTAGCGGGGGGACTAAAGCCCTACGAGCAGTACTTC
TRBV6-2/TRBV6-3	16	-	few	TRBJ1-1	CASSYRLTVRDTEAFF	TGTGCCAGCAGTTACCGCCTGACTGTCCGTGACACTGAAGCTTTCTTT
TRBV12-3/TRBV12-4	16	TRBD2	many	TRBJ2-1	CASRNLAGARYNEQFF	TGTGCCAGCAGGAATCTAGCGGGAGCCCGTTACAATGAGCAGTTCTTC
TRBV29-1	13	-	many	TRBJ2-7	CSVGRTDSYEQYF	TGCAGCGTTGGGAGGACAGACTCCTACGAGCAGTACTTC
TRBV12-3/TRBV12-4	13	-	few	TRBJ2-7	CASSLSYRYEQYF	TGTGCCAGCAGTTTAAGTTACCGCTACGAGCAGTACTTC
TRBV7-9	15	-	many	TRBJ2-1	CASSSGRIAYNEQFF	TGTGCCAGCAGCTCGGGACGGATCGCCTACAATGAGCAGTTCTTC
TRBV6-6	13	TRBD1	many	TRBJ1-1	CASNGQANTEAFF	TGTGCCAGCAACGGACAGGCTAACACTGAAGCTTTCTTT
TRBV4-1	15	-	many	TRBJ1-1	CASSQEGALNTEAFF	TGCGCCAGCAGCCAAGAAGGGGCCCTGAACACTGAAGCTTTCTTT
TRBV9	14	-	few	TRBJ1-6	CASSVRTENSPLHF	TGTGCCAGCAGCGTTCGGACGGAAAATTCACCCCTCCACTTT
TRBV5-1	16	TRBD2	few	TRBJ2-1	CASSRKLAGGPNEQFF	TGCGCCAGCAGCCGAAAACTAGCGGGGGGGCCCAATGAGCAGTTCTTC
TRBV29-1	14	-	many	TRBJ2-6	CSVEADSGANVLTF	TGCAGCGTTGAGGCAGACTCTGGGGCCAACGTCCTGACTTTC
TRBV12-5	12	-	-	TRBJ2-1	CASGLLGAGRNF	TGTGCTAGTGGTTTGTTAGGGGCGGGTCGGAACTTC
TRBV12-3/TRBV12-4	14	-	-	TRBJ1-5	CASSLAGNGQPQHF	TGTGCCAGCAGTTTAGCTGGAAACGGCCAGCCCCAGCATTTT
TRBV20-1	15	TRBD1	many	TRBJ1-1	CSARGSQGAETEAFF	TGCAGTGCTAGAGGATCACAGGGGGCAGAGACTGAAGCTTTCTTT
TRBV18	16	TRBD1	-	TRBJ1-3	CASSRGQDRSGNTIYF	TGTGCCAGCTCGCGTGGACAGGACCGCTCTGGAAACACCATATATTTT
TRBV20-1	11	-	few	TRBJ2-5	CSATGLETQYF	TGCAGTGCCACGGGTCTGGAGACCCAGTACTTC
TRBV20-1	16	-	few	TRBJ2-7	CSARIFAGATSYEQYF	TGCAGTGCTAGGATATTCGCCGGCGCAACCTCCTACGAGCAGTACTTC
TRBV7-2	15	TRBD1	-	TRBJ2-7	CASSRSTGDPYEQYF	TGTGCCAGCAGCCGATCAACAGGGGATCCCTACGAGCAGTACTTC
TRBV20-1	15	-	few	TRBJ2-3	CSARDQGLASDTQYF	TGCAGTGCTAGAGATCAAGGGCTAGCTTCAGATACGCAGTATTTT
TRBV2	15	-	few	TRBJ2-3	CASSEPAGGTDTQYF	TGTGCTAGCAGTGAACCGGCAGGGGGCACAGATACGCAGTATTTT
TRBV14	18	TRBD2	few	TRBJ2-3	CASSPTRQRGVHTDTQYF	TGTGCCAGCAGCCCGACGAGACAGCGGGGGGTCCACACAGATACGCAGTATTTT
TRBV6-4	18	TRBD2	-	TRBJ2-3	CASSDRPWLAGGHDTQYF	TGTGCCAGCAGTGATAGGCCTTGGCTAGCGGGAGGCCATGATACGCAGTATTTT
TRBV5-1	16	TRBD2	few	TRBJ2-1	CASSLGSAGGVNEQFF	TGCGCCAGCAGCTTGGGGTCCGCGGGGGGCGTCAATGAGCAGTTCTTC
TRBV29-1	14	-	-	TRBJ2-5	CSVASIEQVGTQYF	TGCAGCGTTGCCAGCATTGAGCAGGTCGGGACCCAGTACTTC
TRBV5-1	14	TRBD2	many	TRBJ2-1	CASNQRGVYNEQFF	TGCGCCAGCAATCAGCGGGGGGTTTACAATGAGCAGTTCTTC
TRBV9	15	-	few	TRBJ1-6	CASSGSQGGNSPLHF	TGTGCCAGCAGCGGCTCCCAGGGTGGAAATTCACCCCTCCACTTT
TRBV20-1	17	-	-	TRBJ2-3	CSARDLVRRTIQDTQYF	TGCAGTGCTAGAGACCTGGTGCGCAGGACAATACAAGATACGCAGTATTTT
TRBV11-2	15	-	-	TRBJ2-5	CASSPVLGIQETQYF	TGTGCCAGCAGCCCCGTACTTGGGATCCAAGAGACCCAGTACTTC
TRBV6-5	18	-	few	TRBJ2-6	CASSYVGGLLSGANVLTF	TGTGCCAGCAGTTACGTGGGGGGTCTACTTTCTGGGGCCAACGTCCTGACTTTC
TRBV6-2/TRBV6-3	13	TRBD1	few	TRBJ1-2	CASSGTANYGYTF	TGTGCCTCCTCGGGGACAGCTAACTATGGCTACACCTTC
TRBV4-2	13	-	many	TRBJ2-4	CASSQEATNIQYF	TGTGCCAGCAGCCAAGAAGCGACAAACATTCAGTACTTC
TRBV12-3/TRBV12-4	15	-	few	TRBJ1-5	CASSLFYMGNQPQHF	TGTGCCAGCAGTTTGTTTTATATGGGGAATCAGCCCCAGCATTTT
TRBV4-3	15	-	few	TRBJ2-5	CASSQDVDPGETQYF	TGCGCCAGCAGCCAAGATGTGGACCCAGGGGAGACCCAGTACTTC
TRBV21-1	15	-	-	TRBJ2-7	CASSIFHRDPYEQYF	TGTGCCAGCAGCATTTTTCACCGGGACCCTTACGAGCAGTACTTC
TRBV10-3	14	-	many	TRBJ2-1	CASKGQTQYNEQFF	TGTGCCAGTAAAGGACAGACACAATACAATGAGCAGTTCTTC
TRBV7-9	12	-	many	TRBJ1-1	CASSFGQGEAFF	TGTGCCAGCAGCTTTGGGCAGGGGGAAGCTTTCTTT
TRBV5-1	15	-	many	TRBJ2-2	CASSYRRGATGELFF	TGCGCCAGCAGCTATCGGAGGGGGGCAACCGGGGAGCTGTTTTTT
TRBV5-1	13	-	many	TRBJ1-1	CASSLQGNTEAFF	TGTGCCAGCAGCCTCCAGGGAAACACTGAAGCTTTCTTT